This T cell receptor (beta chain) was retrieved from a study of CD8+ T cells in alopecia areata listed by TCRdb under 2018. As for the study more broadly: The study used high-throughput TCRbeta sequencing to examine T cell clonal expansion in alopecia areata, in both the C3H/HeJ mouse model and human patients. Amplification of TCRbeta CDR3 regions was done by immunoSEQ multiplex PCR using 35 Vbeta forward primers and 13 Jbeta reverse primers. In humans, TCRbeta sequencing was performed on scalp tissue and on sorted CD4+ and CD8+ peripheral blood T cells from healthy controls and from patients with patchy or totalis/universalis alopecia areata. Scalp clonality was compared among normal scalp (n=4), patchy alopecia areata scalp (n=8), and alopecia totalis/universalis scalp (n=8). RNA was extracted with the PAXgene miRNA kit for fixed scalp, the miRNeasy kit for PBMCs, and the RNeasy kit for mouse skin.

After PBMCs were isolated by density centrifugation and stained for CD3, CD4 and CD8, a FACSAria was used to sort CD4+ and CD8+ T cells. Scalp biopsies and blood samples were provided by unaffected controls. This clone was found a few times. The clone's antigen remains unknown. No per-base quality is available; no much larger clone lies one base away. Points the paper makes about the study in general: Compared with normal scalp, lesional scalp had higher clonality and more expanded CD8+ clones, particularly in alopecia totalis/universalis, a pattern that suggests antigenic drive. Scalp TCR repertoire analysis is complicated because resident alphabeta T cells in normal human skin are also sequenced, whereas mouse skin is dominated by gammadelta T cells. Compared with mice, TCR sequences shared between patients were less clear, possibly partly because of HLA diversity across the patient population.

The protocol used for the library was the immunoSEQ multiplex PCR assay. RNA was extracted from all samples and reverse transcribed into cDNA as template for TCR sequencing. SuperScript III was used to make first-strand cDNA, primed with a 2:1 mix of oligo-dT and random hexamers. A synthetic immune receptor repertoire was used to measure amplification bias, and any remaining bias was corrected computationally. The authors processed their data as follows. After raw reads were preprocessed to remove errors, the CDR3 was defined following IMGT conventions as running from the conserved cysteine to phenylalanine. Clonality was computed as 1 minus the Shannon entropy, with the entropy normalized by log2 of the number of productive unique TCRs. Whether each scalp clone was CD4 or CD8 was inferred by checking scalp TCRbeta sequences against the CD4 and CD8 repertoires from sorted blood. The table comes from immuneACCESS by way of TCRdb, which keeps in-frame sequences with V and J called. Part of the clones is missing from these tables; in studies checked, under half for an unresolved V gene and the rest for unknown reasons. From that table come the V and J calls and clone size; the DNA was used to work out D and trimming. Counted in this sample were approximately 150,000 clones; about 60% of them appeared once. Under 5.5% of the sample is held by the ten biggest clonotypes.

The CDR3 goes from the cysteine to the phenylalanine over 15 residues. Just CDR3 DNA is preserved here, 45 bases in frame from base 1. In the germline V gene, CDR1 corresponds to SQVTM and CDR2 to ANQGSEA. V is reduced by 6 bases and J by 3 bases, leaving a spacing of 18 bases between them. Sequencing was performed on CD4+ T cells sorted from blood. This clonotype was sampled from a human donor in good health. The chain couples TRBV29-1 to TRBJ2-1; 6 matching bases give a weak D call of TRBD1. The nucleotides read TGCAGCGTGATGAACAGGGTAGATTTCTACAATGAGCAGTTCTTC. Its protein reads: CSVMNRVDFYNEQFF.